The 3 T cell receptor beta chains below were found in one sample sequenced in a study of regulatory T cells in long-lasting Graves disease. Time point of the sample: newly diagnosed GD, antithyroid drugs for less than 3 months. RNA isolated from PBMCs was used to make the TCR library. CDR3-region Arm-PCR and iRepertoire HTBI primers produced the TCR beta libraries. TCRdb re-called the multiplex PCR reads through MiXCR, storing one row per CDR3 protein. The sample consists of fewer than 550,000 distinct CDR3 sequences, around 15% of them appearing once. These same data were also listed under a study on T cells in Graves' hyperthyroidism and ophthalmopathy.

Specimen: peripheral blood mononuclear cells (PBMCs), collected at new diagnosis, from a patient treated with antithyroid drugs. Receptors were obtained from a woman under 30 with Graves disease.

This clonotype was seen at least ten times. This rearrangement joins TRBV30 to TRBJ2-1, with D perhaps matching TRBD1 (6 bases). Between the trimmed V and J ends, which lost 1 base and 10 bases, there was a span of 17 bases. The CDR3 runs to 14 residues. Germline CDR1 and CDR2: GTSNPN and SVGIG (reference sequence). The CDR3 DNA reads TGTGCCTGGAGTGATCGAACCCAGGGGTTCGAGCAGTTCTTC. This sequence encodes CAWSDRTQGFEQFF. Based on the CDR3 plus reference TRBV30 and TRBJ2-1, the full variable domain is SQTIHQWPATLVQPVGSPLSLECTVEGTSNPNLYWYRQAAGRGLQLLFYSVGIGQISSEVPQNLSASRPQDRQFILSSKKLLLSDSGFYLCAWSDRTQGFEQFFGPGTRLTVL.

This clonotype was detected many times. CDR3 nucleotide sequence: TGTGCCAGCAGAATCGGAGTCCTGACAGGGGTTGGAGATACGCAGTATTTT. As protein: CASRIGVLTGVGDTQYF. The V gene is TRBV6-1, the J gene TRBJ2-3, with 8 bases lining up with TRBD1. The CDR3 has 17 amino acids. CDR1 is MNHNS, CDR2 SASEGT, per germline. The J segment lost 5 bases and the V segment lost 6 bases, leaving 16 bases of the junction unmatched.

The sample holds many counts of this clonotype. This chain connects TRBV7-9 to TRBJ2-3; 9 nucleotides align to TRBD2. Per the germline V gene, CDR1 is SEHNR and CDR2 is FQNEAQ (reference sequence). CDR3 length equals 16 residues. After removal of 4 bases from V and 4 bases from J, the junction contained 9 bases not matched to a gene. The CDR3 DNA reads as TGTGCCAGCAGCTCAAGCGGGAGGTCAGGCGCAGATACGCAGTATTTT. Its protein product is CASSSSGRSGADTQYF.